The present entry profiles one T cell receptor beta chain with its context. This clonotype was seen many times. It lacks a known antigen. Nothing much larger sits one base from this clone, and base qualities are not available. This specimen belongs to a study of T cells in Graves' hyperthyroidism and ophthalmopathy (dated by TCRdb to about 2019). Regarding the complete study: Peripheral blood was collected at initial diagnosis, before any treatment. To identify TCR V-J signatures that set the groups apart, the researchers used a discovery cohort of 90 to 100 patients, made up of approximately 43 with Graves' ophthalmopathy and about 60 with stable Graves' hyperthyroidism. Prospective prediction of ophthalmopathy was tested in an independent validation cohort of approximately 19 hyperthyroidism patients and 15 to 17 patients who later progressed to ophthalmopathy. The approximately 97 discovery patients were randomly divided into training and test sets at a 7:3 ratio. The study also compared thyroid tissue and blood T-cell repertoires from over 5 Graves' hyperthyroidism patients. After sampling, hyperthyroidism patients received methimazole starting at 30 mg daily, and ophthalmopathy patients received high-dose intravenous methylprednisolone. TCR Vbeta CDR3 sequencing of 120 to 150 peripheral blood samples (roughly 41 ophthalmopathy, under 80 hyperthyroidism and roughly 17 progressor patients) is reported in the paper. Results and caveats for the whole study, not just this receptor: In validation, progression to ophthalmopathy was predicted by the model with around 71% sensitivity and 72% to 85% specificity, a median of approximately 7.1 months before onset. No statistical method was used to set the sample size in advance, and investigators knew the group allocation. Blood samples also contained most of the expanded thyroid clonotypes (frequency above 0.001), which suggests that blood repertoires may reflect thyroid immune responses. Ophthalmopathy was separated from stable hyperthyroidism by a 13 V-J signature model, with just over 85% sensitivity and around 81% specificity obtained in cross-validation and 80%/75% obtained in testing.

Ophthalmopathy patients had moderately to severely active disease, Clinical Activity Score of at least 3, NOSPECS grade of at least 4, and duration under 3 months. The study excluded patients with uncontrolled infections, other autoimmune diseases, pregnancy or lactation. Diagnoses were established on the basis of clinical symptoms, serum thyroxine and TRAb, thyroid ultrasound, and orbital computed tomography. PBMCs were isolated from about 10 ml of fresh peripheral blood by Ficoll-Paque density gradient centrifugation. Total RNA was extracted with Trizol reagent, and quality was checked on an Agilent 2100 Bioanalyzer. The TCR beta CDR3 regions were amplified from RNA transcripts. The TCR CDR3 was subjected to a first round of RT-PCR using the HTBI primer set and the Qiagen OneStep RT-PCR kit. Libraries were constructed in a second round of multiplex PCR, after which size selection and purification were carried out. Sequencing of the libraries was done on an Illumina HiSeq2000 using paired-end 100 bp reads. Per the original workflow: SOAPnuke was used to process the raw data, with reads discarded if the reads contained adapters or uncalled bases, had a mean Phred below 15, or lacked an exact constant-primer or identifier match. High-quality paired reads were merged using COPE v1.2.5, and each unique nucleotide sequence was defined as a clonotype. Clonotypes were aligned to IMGT TRBV, TRBD and TRBJ reference segments using MiTCR v1.1. Only V-J combinations with frequency above 0.0001, covering approximately 99% of repertoires, were analysed. The TCS score was defined as the ratio of F50 (clonal expansion) to E x V (chaos), calculated using BLOSUM62-based TCRdist between CDR3 peptides within each V-J. Welch's t-statistics and random forest reduced several hundred V-J features to under 15, which were used in a naive Bayes classifier (R e1071). TCRdb reanalyzed the raw reads on its own, using fastp at Q25 for trimming and MiXCR for clone calling, and kept in-frame beta chains. Rows are combined by CDR3 protein, so each entry shows the most common genes and DNA. For this entry, the V and J calls and clone size follow TCRdb and not the study's own pipeline. A total of approximately 400,000 distinct CDR3 sequences appear in this sample, roughly 15% of them only once. Around a fifth of the sample comes from the top ten.

The CDR3, from cysteine to phenylalanine, totals 15 residues. The read is trimmed to its CDR3 DNA, 45 bases read in frame from base 1. The germline V gene encodes CDR1 DFQATT and CDR2 SNEGSKA (reference sequence). Trimming leaves V shorter by 6 bases and J shorter by 0 bases, with the junction holding 6 bases beyond the gene matches. The material sequenced was blood. The chain uses TRBV20-1 and TRBJ2-3, with 10 bases matching TRBD1. This receptor was obtained from a woman aged 25 to 39 with Graves' ophthalmopathy. In nucleotide form, the sequence is TGCAGTGCCGACGGGACAGGGGAGAGCACAGATACGCAGTATTTT. The resulting protein is CSADGTGESTDTQYF.